A single sample gave rise to the 21 T cell receptor beta chains below, sequenced in a study of T cell responses to AZD1222 COVID-19 vaccine. The method was immunoSEQ multiplex PCR; TCRdb's version includes in-frame clones alone and lacks a portion of them. Of 150,000 to 200,000 clones detected, 87% appear once; the ten largest clones hold 2.7%. The specimen was peripheral blood, collected on day 0 of MenACWY control vaccination. These TCRs come from an adult in good health.

V is TRBV27 and J is TRBJ2-1; 8 nucleotides match TRBD2. The V segment lost 7 bases and the J segment 8 bases; nucleotides outside the gene matches: 7. The CDR3 covers 13 residues. Germline V lookup: CDR1 MNHEY, CDR2 SMNVEV (reference sequence). Written as DNA, the CDR3 is TGTGCCAGCAATGTAGCGGGACGGGATGAGCAGTTCTTC. Its translation: CASNVAGRDEQFF.

V is TRBV11-2 and J is TRBJ2-7, with D possibly TRBD2 on 6 matching bases. Trimming shortened V by 1 base and J by 3 bases, and 10 bases separated the two germline ends. Germline CDR1 reads SGHAT; CDR2 reads FQNNGV. The CDR3 loop spans 14 amino acids. The chain's CDR3 is CASSLGSGDYEQYF. The CDR3 nucleotides read TGTGCCAGCAGCTTAGGTAGCGGTGACTACGAGCAGTACTTC. The full variable domain, with the rest looked up from reference TRBV11-2 and TRBJ2-7, is EAGVAQSPRYKIIEKRQSVAFWCNPISGHATLYWYQQILGQGPKLLIQFQNNGVVDDSQLPKDRFSAERLKGVDSTLKIQPAKLEDSAVYLCASSLGSGDYEQYFGPGTRLTVT.

This chain links TRBV19 with TRBJ2-7, with 7 bases fitting TRBD2. This CDR3 has 15 residues. V trimming: 4 bases; J trimming: 2 bases; junction bases outside the gene matches: 8. Germline CDR1 and CDR2: LNHDA and SQIVND (reference sequence). Written as DNA, the CDR3 is TGTGCCAGTAGTAATCTTGGCGGGGGTACCTACGAGCAGTACTTC. This codes for CASSNLGGGTYEQYF.

The chain employs TRBV28 and TRBJ1-1; TRBD1 matches 7 bases. V shed 6 bases and J 3 bases; nucleotides not matched to a gene: 10. The CDR3 runs 15 residues. The germline gives CDR1 MDHEN, CDR2 SYDVKM. CDR3 in DNA: TGTGCCAGCAGCCTCCCGGCCAGGGGGTACACTGAAGCTTTCTTT. Translating it yields CASSLPARGYTEAFF.

This chain links TRBV18 with TRBJ2-5; D unresolved. Germline CDR1 and CDR2: KGHSH and LQKENI. The germline V and J ends were trimmed by 2 bases and 9 bases, with 19 bases remaining between them. The CDR3 loop spans 15 amino acids. CDR3 residues: CASSPILAAKDAQYF. CDR3 nucleotide sequence: TGTGCCAGCTCACCAATCTTGGCAGCCAAAGACGCCCAGTACTTC. Supplemented by reference TRBV18 and TRBJ2-5, the full variable domain reads NAGVMQNPRHLVRRRGQEARLRCSPMKGHSHVYWYRQLPEEGLKFMVYLQKENIIDESGMPKERFSAEFPKEGPSILRIQQVVRGDSAAYFCASSPILAAKDAQYFGPGTRLLVL.

CDR3 sequence reads: CASSFSGRSTDTQYF. DNA for the CDR3: TGTGCCAGCAGCTTTAGCGGGAGGAGTACAGATACGCAGTATTTT. The rearrangement uses TRBV7-3 and TRBJ2-3; 10 nucleotides align to TRBD2. CDR1 is SGHTA and CDR2 is FQGTGA in the germline V gene. V dropped 3 bases and J dropped 3; count of bases not matched to a gene: 3. The CDR3 totals 15 residues.

This chain uses TRBV12-3 or TRBV12-4 with TRBJ2-2; D call uncertain. The V end lost 3 bases, the J end lost 6 bases, and 8 bases lay between the germline ends. The CDR3 is made up of 13 amino acids. This CDR3 reads CASSLLAAGELFF. The CDR3 DNA is TGTGCCAGCAGTTTGCTGGCAGCCGGGGAGCTGTTTTTT.

The V gene is TRBV27, the J gene TRBJ2-6; D is ambiguous. Germline V CDR1 and CDR2: MNHEY, SMNVEV (reference sequence). Trimming stripped 6 bases from V and 0 bases from J, with 15 bases between. The CDR3 loop spans 17 amino acids. CDR3: CASRRSASSSGANVLTF. The CDR3, as DNA: TGTGCCAGCAGAAGATCCGCATCAAGCTCTGGGGCCAACGTCCTGACTTTC.

The chain recombines TRBV4-3 with TRBJ2-1; 9 nucleotides line up with TRBD2. The CDR3 totals 16 residues. V was clipped by 0 bases and J by 8 bases; unmatched bases: 8. Germline lookup yields CDR1 LGHNA and CDR2 YSLEER. The CDR3: CASSQDWLAGRDEQFF. The CDR3 coding sequence is TGCGCCAGCAGCCAAGATTGGCTAGCGGGGAGGGATGAGCAGTTCTTC.

The chain uses TRBV28 and TRBJ2-7; TRBD1 matches at 9 bases. V lost 5 bases to trimming and J lost 2 bases; unmatched junction nucleotides: 10. Germline lookup yields CDR1 MDHEN and CDR2 SYDVKM. CDR3 length: 16 residues. The CDR3 DNA is TGTGCCAGCAGTCAAGCCGGGACAGGGAACGCCTACGAGCAGTACTTC. Protein: CASSQAGTGNAYEQYF.

V gene TRBV5-5 combines with J gene TRBJ1-1; 8 bases are a match to TRBD1. J was trimmed by 13 bases and V by 4 bases; bases with no gene match: 9. The CDR3 totals 12 residues. Germline CDR1 and CDR2: SGHKS and YYEKEE (reference sequence). This CDR3 reads CASSKGQAWGFF. DNA for the CDR3: TGTGCCAGCAGCAAGGGACAGGCCTGGGGTTTCTTT. Supplemented by reference TRBV5-5 and TRBJ1-1, the full variable domain reads DAGVTQSPTHLIKTRGQQVTLRCSPISGHKSVSWYQQVLGQGPQFIFQYYEKEERGRGNFPDRFSARQFPNYSSELNVNALLLGDSALYLCASSKGQAWGFFGQGTRLTVV.

The CDR3 region is CASRGPLSNQPQHF. CDR3 sequence (DNA): TGTGCCAGCAGGGGGCCACTAAGTAATCAGCCCCAGCATTTT. The rearrangement links TRBV6-5 to TRBJ1-5; D perhaps matches TRBD1 (5 bases). Germline V gives CDR1 MNHEY, CDR2 SVGAGI. V lost 6 bases and J 4 bases, leaving 13 bases between the germline ends. The CDR3 has 14 residues.

The chain recombines TRBV18 with TRBJ1-2, with 8 bases fitting TRBD1. The CDR3 sequence is 16 residues long. Germline CDR1 KGHSH, CDR2 LQKENI. V lost 3 bases and J lost 4; bases outside the gene matches: 10. The CDR3 nucleotides are TGTGCCAGCTCACCGTCGGAACAGGGGGGAATCTATGGCTACACCTTC. Residues: CASSPSEQGGIYGYTF. The complete variable domain, with remaining parts taken from reference TRBV18 and TRBJ1-2, reads NAGVMQNPRHLVRRRGQEARLRCSPMKGHSHVYWYRQLPEEGLKFMVYLQKENIIDESGMPKERFSAEFPKEGPSILRIQQVVRGDSAAYFCASSPSEQGGIYGYTFGSGTRLTVV.

The rearrangement uses TRBV9 and TRBJ2-5; the match to TRBD1 covers 8 bases. With V trimmed by 0 bases and J by 3 bases, 10 bases remained unmatched. This CDR3 region has 17 residues. Germline V lookup: CDR1 SGDLS, CDR2 YYNGEE. The CDR3 here is CASSVDGQGDLKETQYF. The CDR3 DNA sequence: TGTGCCAGCAGCGTAGACGGACAGGGTGACTTAAAAGAGACCCAGTACTTC.

The DNA of the CDR3 is TGTGCCAGCAGCCGCGGGAGGGGACCCTACGAGCAGTACTTC. Its translation is CASSRGRGPYEQYF. The chain joins TRBV28 to TRBJ2-7; TRBD2 agrees at 9 bases. Germline-derived CDR1 and CDR2 are MDHEN and SYDVKM. The CDR3 extends over 14 amino acids. V lost 6 bases, J lost 2 bases, and 5 bases stayed unmatched.

The V call is TRBV6-5, the J call TRBJ1-6; TRBD1 might be the D (5 bases). V gave up 10 bases and J gave up 5 bases, with 12 bases separating them. The V gene's germline CDR1 is MNHEY and CDR2 SVGAGI. This CDR3 spans 13 amino acids. CDR3 amino acids: CATLGLNNSPLHF. The CDR3 DNA reads as TGTGCCACCCTGGGGCTTAATAATTCACCCCTCCACTTT.

This clone was seen more than once but under ten times. This chain joins TRBV30 and TRBJ1-5; TRBD1 is a possible D gene (6 bases). V was trimmed by 2 bases and J by 2 bases, leaving 22 bases between them. This CDR3 contains 18 residues. Germline CDR1 and CDR2: GTSNPN and SVGIG (reference sequence). CDR3 nucleotide sequence: TGTGCCTGGAGTCCTTGGGACAACTCCTTATACGGCAATCAGCCCCAGCATTTT. Translated, it gives CAWSPWDNSLYGNQPQHF.

This chain uses TRBV11-2 with TRBJ2-2; D is perhaps TRBD1 (6 bases). With 6 bases removed from V and 0 bases from J, the gap between germline ends came to 17 bases. Germline V CDR1 and CDR2: SGHAT, FQNNGV. This CDR3 has 17 residues. CDR3 nucleotides: TGTGCCAGCAGAGAGAGCCGCCGGACAGCGAACACCGGGGAGCTGTTTTTT. It is translated as CASRESRRTANTGELFF.

This clone appeared once. This sequence joins TRBV6-5 and TRBJ1-6; D gene uncertain. Germline-derived CDR1 and CDR2 are MNHEY and SVGAGI. Between the trimmed V and J ends, which lost 5 bases and 0 bases, there was a span of 8 bases. The CDR3 is made up of 15 amino acids. For the CDR3, the DNA is TGTGCCAGCAGTACGTGGAGCTCCTATAATTCACCCCTCCACTTT. Translating it yields CASSTWSSYNSPLHF.

This CDR3 is CAWSVQANTEAFF. For the CDR3, the DNA is TGTGCCTGGAGTGTACAGGCGAACACTGAAGCTTTCTTT. The chain joins TRBV30 to TRBJ1-1; weak D call: TRBD1 (5 bases). Germline V gene sequence: CDR1 GTSNPN, CDR2 SVGIG (reference sequence). V lost 0 bases and J lost 1, with 6 bases in between. This CDR3 has 13 amino acids.

This chain connects TRBV12-3 or TRBV12-4 to TRBJ2-7; tentative D call: TRBD2 (6 bases). This CDR3 has 13 amino acids. V shed 7 bases and J shed 3 bases, with 13 bases lying between them. CDR3: CASKVAGIYEQYF. CDR3 DNA: TGTGCCAGCAAAGTTGCGGGGATCTACGAGCAGTACTTC.